These 14 T cell receptor beta chains came from one sample sequenced in a study of blood T cell repertoires in COVID-19. This table comes from immunoSEQ multiplex PCR, and its TCRdb copy is limited to in-frame clones, with some not included. The table records about 270,000 clones, about four fifths of them present only once. The specimen was peripheral blood. These receptors originate from a human donor with COVID-19, enrolled during active disease. The donor label of this sample is uncertain.

V and J are TRBV19 and TRBJ2-3; no reliable D call. Germline V gene data show CDR1 as LNHDA and CDR2 as SQIVND (reference sequence). The length of the CDR3 is 14 residues. The V end was cut by 7 bases, the J end by 0 bases, with 11 bases between. CDR3 sequence reads: CASKQQSSTDTQYF. CDR3 bases: TGTGCCAGTAAGCAACAGTCTAGCACAGATACGCAGTATTTT.

V gene TRBV19 combines with J gene TRBJ1-2; 9 bases agree with TRBD1. J gave up 3 bases and V 4 bases, and 6 bases lay outside the gene matches. CDR1 is LNHDA, CDR2 SQIVND, per germline (reference sequence). The CDR3 runs to 15 residues. The CDR3 here is CASSNSGTGHYGYTF. For the CDR3, the DNA is TGTGCCAGTAGTAATTCCGGGACAGGGCACTATGGCTACACCTTC.

V is TRBV7-2 and J is TRBJ2-7, with 9 bases that match TRBD2. The CDR3 extends over 16 amino acids. Germline-derived CDR1 and CDR2 are SGHTA and FQGNSA. Trimming cost V 1 base and J 3 bases; bases outside gene matches: 7. CDR3 protein: CASSLGVSGSGYEQYF. DNA for the CDR3: TGTGCCAGCAGCTTAGGCGTTAGCGGGAGCGGCTACGAGCAGTACTTC.

V gene TRBV29-1 combines with J gene TRBJ1-4; 8 bases match TRBD1. This CDR3 has 16 amino acids. V lost 7 bases to trimming and J lost 7 bases; unmatched junction nucleotides: 17. Germline CDR1 is SQVTM and CDR2 is ANQGSEA. The chain's CDR3 is CSAGPDREGGSEKLFF. Here the CDR3 DNA reads TGCAGCGCTGGACCGGACAGGGAAGGAGGAAGTGAAAAACTGTTTTTT.

The chain uses TRBV15 and TRBJ1-1; a weak D match, TRBD1 (5 bases). With 1 base removed from V and 1 base from J, the gap between germline ends came to 10 bases. Per germline, CDR1 LNHNV and CDR2 YYDKDF (reference sequence). The CDR3 length is 15 residues. The CDR3 coding sequence is TGTGCCACCAGCAGAGGGGGGGGAGCGAACACTGAAGCTTTCTTT. Its protein is CATSRGGGANTEAFF.

A few counts support this clone. This chain joins TRBV7-9 and TRBJ2-3; D gene ambiguous. This CDR3 has 14 amino acids. V lost 2 bases to trimming and J lost 0 bases, with 6 bases between them. Germline-derived CDR1 and CDR2 are SEHNR and FQNEAQ (reference sequence). The CDR3 nucleotides are TGTGCCAGCAGCTTAACGCGTAGCACAGATACGCAGTATTTT. Protein sequence: CASSLTRSTDTQYF.

This chain joins TRBV27 and TRBJ2-7, with D possibly matching TRBD1 (6 bases). The length of the CDR3 is 14 residues. Germline V gene data show CDR1 as MNHEY and CDR2 as SMNVEV (reference sequence). V gave up 5 bases and J gave up 2 bases, with 13 bases separating them. The DNA of the CDR3 is TGTGCCAGCAGTCCTTGGGGGCCCCCCTACGAGCAGTACTTC. Translating it yields CASSPWGPPYEQYF.

This chain uses TRBV18 with TRBJ2-7; TRBD1 matches at 8 bases. The germline V gene encodes CDR1 KGHSH and CDR2 LQKENI. The CDR3 consists of 14 residues. The V gene end was trimmed by 6 bases and the J gene end by 3 bases; junction bases not matched to a gene: 7. Written as DNA, the CDR3 is TGTGCCAGCTCGGAACAGGGGGAGCGCTACGAGCAGTACTTC. This encodes CASSEQGERYEQYF.

J is TRBJ2-2 and V is TRBV28; 12 nucleotides align to TRBD1. V shed 6 bases, J shed 4 bases, and the junction held 9 bases outside the gene matches. Per the germline V gene, CDR1 is MDHEN and CDR2 is SYDVKM. The CDR3 length is 17 residues. CDR3 region: CASRRGQGAPGTGELFF. The CDR3 region has the DNA TGTGCCAGCAGACGGGGACAGGGGGCGCCGGGCACCGGGGAGCTGTTTTTT.

This chain links TRBV19 with TRBJ2-7; TRBD1 matches 9 bases. The CDR3 loop spans 15 amino acids. CDR1 LNHDA and CDR2 SQIVND come from the germline V gene (reference sequence). The ends lost 7 bases at V and 5 bases at J; junction bases unmatched: 12. In nucleotides, the CDR3 is TGTGCCAGTAATGAGAATTTCGGGACAGGGAACGAGCAGTACTTC. Translation gives CASNENFGTGNEQYF.

The chain is built from TRBV7-2 and TRBJ2-7; TRBD1 aligns across 8 bases. From germline, CDR1 is SGHTA and CDR2 FQGNSA. The CDR3 sequence is 16 residues long. V trimming: 5 bases; J trimming: 0 bases; junction bases outside the gene matches: 9. CDR3 amino acids: CASSPRGRGPSYEQYF. The CDR3 nucleotides read TGTGCCAGCAGCCCTAGGGGCAGGGGGCCCTCCTACGAGCAGTACTTC.

V gene TRBV27 combines with J gene TRBJ2-7; D gene uncertain. Germline CDR1 reads MNHEY; CDR2 reads SMNVEV (reference sequence). Trimming pared 0 bases from V and 3 bases from J, leaving 9 bases between. The CDR3 sequence is 14 residues long. The CDR3 sequence is CASSLSQTYYEQYF. The CDR3 DNA is TGTGCCAGCAGTTTATCACAGACCTACTACGAGCAGTACTTC.

This chain uses TRBV28 with TRBJ1-6; tentative D call: TRBD1 (6 bases). Between the trimmed V and J ends, which lost 8 bases and 7 bases, there was a span of 18 bases. The germline CDR1 and CDR2 sequences are MDHEN and SYDVKM. The CDR3 sequence is 15 residues long. The CDR3 DNA reads TGTGCCAGCGTAACTCCAGGGGAAGTGAATTCACCCCTCCACTTT. Protein: CASVTPGEVNSPLHF. The variable domain in full, completed from reference TRBV28 and TRBJ1-6, reads DVKVTQSSRYLVKRTGEKVFLECVQDMDHENMFWYRQDPGLGLRLIYFSYDVKMKEKGDIPEGYSVSREKKERFSLILESASTNQTSMYLCASVTPGEVNSPLHFGNGTRLTVT.

This chain connects TRBV28 to TRBJ2-7, with TRBD1 identical over 8 bases. Germline CDR1 MDHEN, CDR2 SYDVKM. There are 15 residues in the CDR3. Unmatched junction bases numbered 7, after V lost 5 bases and J lost 1 base. This CDR3 is CASSTRTGYSYEQYF. The CDR3, as DNA: TGTGCCAGCAGTACTCGGACAGGGTATTCCTACGAGCAGTACTTC.